A single sample gave rise to the 20 T cell receptor beta chains below, sequenced in a study of blood T cells in healthy people across ages (dated by TCRdb to the mid-2010s). The library was prepared using 5' RACE. TCRdb names Illumina HiSeq 2500 as the instrument used. A second PCR of about 6 to 11 cycles was run with a J-beta primer mix and a sample-barcoded 5' primer. The public reads were run again by TCRdb, first through fastp at Q25 and then through MiXCR, and only productive beta chains were kept. Rows are unified per CDR3 protein, each entry keeping the most common DNA and genes. Present in this sample are around 870,000 distinct CDR3 sequences, less than 35% of which were seen just once. The top ten clones comprise roughly 17% of the sample. The source material was blood. The receptors shown here come from a woman of 80 years or more in good health.

This clonotype was picked up a small number of times. This rearrangement joins TRBV3-1 to TRBJ2-7; TRBD1 matches at 9 bases. V shed 1 base, J shed 5 bases, and the junction held 6 bases outside the gene matches. CDR1 and CDR2 from the germline V gene are LGHDT and YNNKEL (reference sequence). The CDR3 has 15 residues. The DNA of the CDR3 is TGTGCCAGCAGCCAAGTGGGACAGGGTAGCGACGAGCAGTACTTC. The encoded protein is CASSQVGQGSDEQYF.

This clonotype was observed at least ten times. This chain uses TRBV6-2 or TRBV6-3 with TRBJ2-1; D gene uncertain. There are 13 residues in the CDR3. In germline, CDR1 is MNHEY, CDR2 SVGEGT. The V and J ends lost 7 bases and 7 bases respectively, with 14 bases between them. The CDR3 sequence is CASKGYARNEQFF. CDR3 nucleotide sequence: TGTGCCAGCAAGGGCTACGCGCGGAATGAGCAGTTCTTC.

The rearrangement joins TRBV7-2 to TRBJ1-1; a weak D match, TRBD1 (6 bases). CDR3 length: 15 residues. The germline V and J ends were trimmed by 6 bases and 3 bases, with 17 bases remaining between them. The germline gives CDR1 SGHTA, CDR2 FQGNSA. The CDR3 coding sequence is TGTGCCAGCAGATCCCGTCGGGGGCGGGACACTGAAGCTTTCTTT. Its protein product is CASRSRRGRDTEAFF.

Of note for this clonotype: A single base separates this from a much larger clone, so it may be a read error. The V gene is TRBV13, the J gene TRBJ2-3, with 7 bases matching TRBD1. Per germline, CDR1 PRHDT and CDR2 FYEKMQ (reference sequence). The length of the CDR3 is 15 residues. CDR3 sequence: CASKRTGFLTDAQYF. CDR3 sequence (DNA): TGTGCCAGCAAGAGGACAGGTTTTCTCACAGATGCGCAGTATTTT.

This clonotype was counted many times. The rearrangement links TRBV29-1 to TRBJ2-3; 11 nucleotides match TRBD2. CDR1 and CDR2 (germline): SQVTM, ANQGSEA. V trimming: 8 bases; J trimming: 6 bases; junction bases outside the gene matches: 7. The CDR3 runs to 13 residues. CDR3 amino acids: CSPGLADPDTQYF. The CDR3 coding sequence is TGCAGCCCGGGACTAGCGGATCCGGATACGCAGTATTTT.

Comments on this clonotype: A read error may explain this, as a much larger clone is one base away. The V and J genes are TRBV18 and TRBJ2-1; TRBD2 might be the D (6 bases). From germline, CDR1 is KGHSH and CDR2 LQKENI. CDR3 size: 14 residues. The CDR3 DNA sequence: TGTGCCTGCTCACCTCGGACTACGTACAATGAGCAGTTCTTC. It codes for CACSPRTTYNEQFF.

This clonotype was seen only a few times. This may come from a read error, since a much larger clone is one base off. The chain couples TRBV20-1 to TRBJ1-5; perhaps TRBD1 as D (5 bases). Germline V gene sequence: CDR1 DFQATT, CDR2 SNEGSKA (reference sequence). With 5 bases removed from V and 7 bases from J, the gap between germline ends came to 18 bases. This CDR3 region has 14 residues. The chain's CDR3 is CSADDRIIVQPQHF. In DNA form, the CDR3 reads TGCAGTGCTGACGACAGAATAATCGTCCAGCCCCAGCATTTT.

Of note for this clonotype: Sequence at one end of the junction differs from germline and may be a read error. V gene TRBV12-5 combines with J gene TRBJ2-2; possibly TRBD2 for D (5 bases). This CDR3 is built from 13 residues. CDR1 is LGHNT, CDR2 FRNRAP, per germline. The CDR3 sequence is CASGLGNTGERFF. DNA for the CDR3: TGTGCTAGTGGTTTGGGGAACACCGGGGAGCGGTTTTTT.

J is TRBJ2-5 and V is TRBV20-1; D is undetermined. The J call is in doubt because the DNA end fits TRBJ2-7 better. Germline CDR1 is DFQATT and CDR2 is SNEGSKA (reference sequence). The CDR3 covers 15 residues. The CDR3 DNA follows: TGCAGTGCTAGACCCCATTTAGAAGGTCCCTACGAGCAGTACTTC. It translates to CSARPHLEGPYEQYF.

This clonotype was counted at least ten times. V is TRBV4-3 and J is TRBJ2-3, with 11 nucleotides matching TRBD2. The CDR3 contains 19 residues. J lost 3 bases, V lost 0 bases, and 11 bases had no gene match. CDR1 LGHNA and CDR2 YSLEER come from the germline V gene. The CDR3 reads CASSQDLSGGASGTDTQYF. CDR3 nucleotides: TGCGCCAGCAGCCAAGACCTTAGCGGGGGGGCATCGGGGACAGATACGCAGTATTTT.

This clonotype was picked up a small number of times. The gene calls are TRBV7-9 and TRBJ1-6; 7 bases are a match to TRBD1. The CDR3 sequence is 14 residues long. Germline V lookup: CDR1 SEHNR, CDR2 FQNEAQ (reference sequence). V was clipped by 5 bases and J by 7 bases; unmatched bases: 5. CDR3 amino acids: CASSPTGLNSPLHF. The CDR3 DNA follows: TGTGCCAGCAGCCCGACAGGGCTCAATTCACCCCTCCACTTT.

This clonotype has ten or more counts. This chain connects TRBV6-5 to TRBJ2-3; D ambiguous. Trimming pared 5 bases from V and 6 bases from J, leaving 12 bases between. CDR1 is MNHEY and CDR2 is SVGAGI in the germline V gene. The CDR3 has 13 amino acids. The CDR3 protein is CASSTGEQDTQYF. The DNA of the CDR3 is TGTGCCAGCAGTACCGGAGAGCAGGATACGCAGTATTTT.

This clonotype has ten or more counts. Its ends do not fully match the called genes, so a read error is possible. The chain links TRBV5-5 to TRBJ2-5; possible D gene TRBD2, 7 bases. The CDR3 sequence is 13 residues long. Germline values: CDR1 SGHKS, CDR2 YYEKEE (reference sequence). The CDR3 is CASRLGGPETQYF. For the CDR3, the DNA is TGTGCCAGCAGGTTGGGGGGGCCTGAGACCCAGTACTTC.

Ten or more counts support this clonotype. This chain joins TRBV7-2 and TRBJ2-5; maybe TRBD2 (6 bases). Germline V gives CDR1 SGHTA, CDR2 FQGNSA. The germline V and J ends were trimmed by 5 bases and 0 bases, with 22 bases remaining between them. The CDR3 is 18 residues long. The CDR3 DNA follows: TGTGCCAGCAGCCCCCAGGTCCCGGGGGACTCATACCAAGAGACCCAGTACTTC. Protein sequence: CASSPQVPGDSYQETQYF.

The chain carries TRBV7-2 and TRBJ2-3; D call uncertain. CDR1 and CDR2 (germline): SGHTA, FQGNSA. The V end lost 0 bases, the J end lost 6 bases, and 16 bases lay between the germline ends. CDR3 length: 16 amino acids. The CDR3 nucleotides are TGTGCCAGCAGCTTAGCCCGGCAGCCGGGCGTGGATACGCAGTATTTT. Translating it yields CASSLARQPGVDTQYF.

This clonotype was observed a handful of times. A much larger clone differs from this one at a single base, so this may be a read error. The chain couples TRBV5-1 to TRBJ2-7; a possible D gene is TRBD2 (6 bases). CDR1 and CDR2 from the germline V gene are SGHRS and YFSETQ. This CDR3 is built from 16 residues. Trimming stripped 3 bases from V and 2 bases from J, with 18 bases between. DNA of the CDR3: TGCGCCAGCAGCTCCGGATGGGGGGAGGAGGCCTACGAGCAGTACTTC. This encodes CASSSGWGEEAYEQYF.

The gene calls are TRBV6-5 and TRBJ2-7; TRBD1 or TRBD2 may be the D gene (5 bases each). This CDR3 region has 16 residues. The V and J ends lost 4 bases and 7 bases respectively, with 23 bases between them. CDR1 is MNHEY, CDR2 SVGAGI, per germline. CDR3 sequence: CASSFSFPGTPGEQYF. The CDR3 region has the DNA TGTGCCAGCAGTTTTTCCTTCCCGGGGACCCCGGGAGAGCAGTACTTC.

This clonotype was seen once. The chain recombines TRBV20-1 with TRBJ2-5; unclear D gene. The DNA end is a closer match to TRBJ2-7, so the J assignment may be wrong. Per the germline V gene, CDR1 is DFQATT and CDR2 is SNEGSKA (reference sequence). This CDR3 is built from 11 residues. The DNA for the CDR3 is TGCAGTGCATTGGAGCACTACGAGCAGTACTTC. It specifies CSALEHYEQYF.

The chain combines TRBV5-1 with TRBJ1-6; D gene uncertain. CDR3 length: 13 amino acids. In germline, CDR1 is SGHRS, CDR2 YFSETQ. Trimming pared 5 bases from V and 6 bases from J, leaving 9 bases between. This CDR3 reads CASRTGINSPLHF. CDR3 nucleotides: TGCGCCAGCAGGACGGGGATTAATTCACCCCTCCACTTT. Using reference TRBV5-1 and TRBJ1-6 for the parts outside the CDR3, the full variable domain is KAGVTQTPRYLIKTRGQQVTLSCSPISGHRSVSWYQQTPGQGLQFLFEYFSETQRNKGNFPGRFSGRQFSNSRSEMNVSTLELGDSALYLCASRTGINSPLHFGNGTRLTVT.

This clonotype turned up a few times. The CDR3 region has the DNA TGTGCCAGCAGGAAGGGGGGGTCCAATAATTCACCCCTCCACTTT. This sequence encodes CASRKGGSNNSPLHF. The rearrangement uses TRBV27 and TRBJ1-6; a possible D gene is TRBD1 (6 bases). Germline V lookup: CDR1 MNHEY, CDR2 SMNVEV (reference sequence). Trimming took 6 bases from V and 5 from J, leaving 14 bases between them. The CDR3 length is 15 residues.